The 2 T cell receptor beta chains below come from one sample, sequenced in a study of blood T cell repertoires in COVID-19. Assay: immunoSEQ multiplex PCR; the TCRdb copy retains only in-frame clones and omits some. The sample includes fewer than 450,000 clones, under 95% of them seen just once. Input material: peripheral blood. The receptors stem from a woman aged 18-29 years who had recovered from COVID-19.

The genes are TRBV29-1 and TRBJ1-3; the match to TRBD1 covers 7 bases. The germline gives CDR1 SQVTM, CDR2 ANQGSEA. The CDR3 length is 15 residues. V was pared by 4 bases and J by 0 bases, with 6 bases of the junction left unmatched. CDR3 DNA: TGCAGCGTTGTCAAGAACAGGGGCTCTGGAAACACCATATATTTT. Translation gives CSVVKNRGSGNTIYF.

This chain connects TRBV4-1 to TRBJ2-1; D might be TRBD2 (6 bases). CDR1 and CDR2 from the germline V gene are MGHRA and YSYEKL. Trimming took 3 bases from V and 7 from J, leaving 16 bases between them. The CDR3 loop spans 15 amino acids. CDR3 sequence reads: CASSHLTRAFNEQFF. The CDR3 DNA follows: TGCGCCAGCAGCCATCTGACTAGGGCGTTTAATGAGCAGTTCTTC.